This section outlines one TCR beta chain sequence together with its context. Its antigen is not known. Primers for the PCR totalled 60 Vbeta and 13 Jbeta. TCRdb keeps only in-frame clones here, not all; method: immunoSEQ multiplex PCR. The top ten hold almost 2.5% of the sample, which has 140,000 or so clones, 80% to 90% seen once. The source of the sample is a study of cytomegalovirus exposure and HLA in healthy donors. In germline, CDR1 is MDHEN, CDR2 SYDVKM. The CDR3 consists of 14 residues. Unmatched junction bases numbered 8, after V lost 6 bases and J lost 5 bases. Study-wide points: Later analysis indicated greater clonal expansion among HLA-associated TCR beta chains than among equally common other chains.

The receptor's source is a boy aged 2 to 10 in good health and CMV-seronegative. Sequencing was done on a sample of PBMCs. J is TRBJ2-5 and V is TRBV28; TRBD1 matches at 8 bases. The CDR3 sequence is CASRQAGGRETQYF. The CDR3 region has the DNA TGTGCCAGCAGACAAGCAGGGGGCCGGGAGACCCAGTACTTC. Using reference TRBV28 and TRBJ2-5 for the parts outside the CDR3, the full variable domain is DVKVTQSSRYLVKRTGEKVFLECVQDMDHENMFWYRQDPGLGLRLIYFSYDVKMKEKGDIPEGYSVSREKKERFSLILESASTNQTSMYLCASRQAGGRETQYFGPGTRLLVL.